What follows is one T cell receptor (beta chain) and its context. Its antigen remains unknown. 13 Jbeta primers and 60 Vbeta primers were used for the PCR. The protocol was immunoSEQ multiplex PCR, while the TCRdb copy is restricted to in-frame clones and leaves out a portion. The sample lists around 64,000 clones, under 80% occurring once. This specimen comes from a study of cytomegalovirus exposure and HLA in healthy donors. The germline V gene encodes CDR1 SGHAT and CDR2 FQNNGV. The CDR3 runs to 13 residues. After removal of 5 bases from V and 8 bases from J, the junction contained 4 bases not matched to a gene. General study results and limits: Reportedly, TCR beta sequences accurately predicted HLA-A and HLA-B alleles in most subjects.

The TCR sequence derives from a man aged 25 to 40 in good health and CMV-seropositive. V is TRBV11-2 and J is TRBJ1-2, with 11 bases lining up with TRBD1. Sequencing was done on a sample of PBMCs. The CDR3 DNA sequence: TGTGCCAGCAGCCCGGACAGGGGGCTCGGCTACACCTTC. Residues: CASSPDRGLGYTF.